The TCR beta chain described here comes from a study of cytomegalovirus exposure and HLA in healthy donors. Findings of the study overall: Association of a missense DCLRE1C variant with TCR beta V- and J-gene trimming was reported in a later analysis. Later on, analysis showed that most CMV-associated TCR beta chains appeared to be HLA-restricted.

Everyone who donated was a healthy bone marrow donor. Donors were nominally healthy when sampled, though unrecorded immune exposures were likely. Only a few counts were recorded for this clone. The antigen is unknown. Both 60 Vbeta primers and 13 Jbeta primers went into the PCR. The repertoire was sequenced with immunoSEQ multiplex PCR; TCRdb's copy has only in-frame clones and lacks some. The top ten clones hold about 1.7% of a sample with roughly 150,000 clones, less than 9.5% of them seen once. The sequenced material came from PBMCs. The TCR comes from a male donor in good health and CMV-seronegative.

The CDR3 DNA follows: TGTGCCAGCACCGATCGGGGGGGCGGCTCCGGGGAGCTGTTTTTT. This codes for CASTDRGGGSGELFF. This chain uses TRBV5-4 with TRBJ2-2; 8 bases are shared with TRBD2. CDR1 and CDR2 (germline): SGHNT, YYREEE (reference sequence). This CDR3 has 15 amino acids. Germline trimming cut 6 bases from V and 6 bases from J; bases unmatched to any gene: 10.